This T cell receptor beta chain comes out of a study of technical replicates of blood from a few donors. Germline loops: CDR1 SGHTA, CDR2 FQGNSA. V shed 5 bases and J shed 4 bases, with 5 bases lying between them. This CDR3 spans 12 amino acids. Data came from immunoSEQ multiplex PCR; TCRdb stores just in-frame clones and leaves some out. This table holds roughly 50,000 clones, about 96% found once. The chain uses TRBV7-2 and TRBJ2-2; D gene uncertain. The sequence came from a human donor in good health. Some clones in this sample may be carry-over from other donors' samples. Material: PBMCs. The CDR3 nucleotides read TGTGCCAGCAGCCGGAGCACCGGGGAGCTGTTTTTT. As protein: CASSRSTGELFF.